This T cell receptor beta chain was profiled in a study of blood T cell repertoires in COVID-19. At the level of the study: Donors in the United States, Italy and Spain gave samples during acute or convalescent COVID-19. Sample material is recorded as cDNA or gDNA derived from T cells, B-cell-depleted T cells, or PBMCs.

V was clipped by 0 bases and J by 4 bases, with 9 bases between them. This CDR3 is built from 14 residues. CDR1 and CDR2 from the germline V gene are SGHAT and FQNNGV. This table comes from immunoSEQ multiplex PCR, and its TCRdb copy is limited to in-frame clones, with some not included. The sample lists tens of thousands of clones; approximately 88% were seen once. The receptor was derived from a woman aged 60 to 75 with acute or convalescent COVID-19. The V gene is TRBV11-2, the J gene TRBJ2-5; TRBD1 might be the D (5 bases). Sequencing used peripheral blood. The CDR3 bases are TGTGCCAGCAGCTTAGACAGGGTCTCAGAGACCCAGTACTTC. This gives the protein CASSLDRVSETQYF.